The source of this T cell receptor beta chain is a study of cytomegalovirus exposure and HLA in healthy donors. This CDR3 spans 15 amino acids. V was cut by 0 bases and J by 4 bases, with 14 bases left in between. The germline gives CDR1 SGHNT, CDR2 YYREEE (reference sequence). Remarks on this clone: Its antigen is undetermined.

PCR used 60 Vbeta primers and 13 Jbeta primers. Produced via immunoSEQ multiplex PCR; TCRdb's table is partial and in-frame only. The table records 170,000 or so clones, approximately 84% of them present only once. Study-level results: In a later analysis, an Asian-associated ancestry cluster reportedly showed fewer N-insertions than the roughly 730-donor mean. Judged likely to be a sequencing artifact was a cluster of highly shared sequence variants.

This clonotype was sampled from a woman aged 45-60 years in good health and CMV-seropositive. The V and J genes are TRBV5-4 and TRBJ2-7, with a weak D call TRBD2 (6 bases). The source material was PBMCs. Here the CDR3 reads CASSLDLVAVYEQYF. DNA of the CDR3: TGTGCCAGCAGCTTGGATCTAGTAGCGGTTTACGAGCAGTACTTC.